The 11 T cell receptor beta chains below all came from one sample that was sequenced in a study of cytomegalovirus exposure and HLA in healthy donors. This table comes from immunoSEQ multiplex PCR, and its TCRdb copy is limited to in-frame clones, with some not included. The sample lists some 120,000 clones, 85% to 90% seen once, with less than 1.5% in the top ten. The sequenced sample consisted of PBMCs. These receptors all come from a man aged 30 to 39 in good health and CMV-seronegative.

This clone has more than one count but fewer than ten. The chain uses TRBV30 and TRBJ1-5; TRBD1 agrees at 8 bases. V was pared by 2 bases and J by 6 bases, with 6 bases of the junction left unmatched. There are 14 residues in the CDR3. Germline CDR1 is GTSNPN and CDR2 is SVGIG (reference sequence). This CDR3 reads CAWSPDRAGQPQHF. The CDR3 DNA follows: TGTGCCTGGAGTCCGGACAGGGCGGGTCAGCCCCAGCATTTT.

This chain joins TRBV27 and TRBJ2-3, with D perhaps matching TRBD2 (6 bases). Trimming cost V 6 bases and J 4 bases, with 14 bases left between them. The CDR3 covers 14 residues. Germline V lookup: CDR1 MNHEY, CDR2 SMNVEV (reference sequence). In nucleotides, the CDR3 is TGTGCCAGCAGGCGGGAACTAGAGCCAGATACGCAGTATTTT. This gives the protein CASRRELEPDTQYF.

The chain carries TRBV2 and TRBJ2-1; 7 bases fit TRBD2. Trimming at V came to 6 bases and at J to 3 bases, leaving 11 bases not matched to a gene. Germline V gene data show CDR1 as SNHLY and CDR2 as FYNNEI. The CDR3 has 16 residues. DNA of the CDR3: TGTGCCAGCAGCCCTGGGCGGGCTAGCGGCTACAATGAGCAGTTCTTC. Encoded protein: CASSPGRASGYNEQFF.

The CDR3 protein is CASSLTGQSNEKLFF. The CDR3 coding sequence is TGTGCCAGCAGCCTAACGGGACAGAGCAATGAAAAACTGTTTTTT. The genes are TRBV14 and TRBJ1-4, with 7 bases that match TRBD1. The CDR3 loop spans 15 amino acids. Looked up from germline, CDR1 is SGHDN and CDR2 is FVKESK. V dropped 4 bases and J dropped 5; count of bases not matched to a gene: 7.

V is TRBV2 and J is TRBJ2-4; D is uncertain. V gave up 1 base and J gave up 11 bases, with 9 bases separating them. Germline V CDR1 and CDR2: SNHLY, FYNNEI. CDR3 length: 12 residues. The CDR3 region has the DNA TGTGCCAGCAGTGAAGAACCGGGTCTTCAGTACTTC. The encoded protein is CASSEEPGLQYF.

The chain couples TRBV23-1 to TRBJ2-2; tentative D call: TRBD1 (5 bases). TRBV23-1 is an ORF, with its function uncertain. The V end was cut by 4 bases, the J end by 7 bases, with 13 bases between. The CDR3 contains 14 residues. The DNA of the CDR3 is TGCGCCAGCAGTCGATCCCAGGGCTTCGGGGAGCTGTTTTTT. Translation gives CASSRSQGFGELFF.

The chain joins TRBV14 to TRBJ2-1, with 7 bases that match TRBD2. This CDR3 is 16 amino acids long. Per germline, CDR1 SGHDN and CDR2 FVKESK. V lost 1 base, J lost 9 bases, and 12 bases stayed unmatched. CDR3 in amino acids: CASSQGTGGRQGEQFF. CDR3 coding DNA: TGTGCCAGCAGCCAAGGTACGGGAGGTAGGCAGGGTGAGCAGTTCTTC.

The chain links TRBV6-5 to TRBJ1-1; TRBD1 matches at 8 bases. Germline V gene sequence: CDR1 MNHEY, CDR2 SVGAGI. The ends lost 6 bases at V and 2 bases at J; junction bases unmatched: 5. The CDR3 runs 14 residues. The CDR3 loop reads CASSSGTGNTEAFF. The CDR3 DNA reads TGTGCCAGCAGCTCCGGGACAGGTAACACTGAAGCTTTCTTT.

The chain employs TRBV10-2 and TRBJ2-5, with 11 positions matching TRBD2. This CDR3 comprises 13 residues. Looked up from germline, CDR1 is WSHSY and CDR2 is SAAADI. V gave up 6 bases and J gave up 11 bases; unmatched junction bases: 8. The CDR3 region is CASSGTSGRSQYF. The CDR3 region has the DNA TGCGCCAGCAGCGGTACTAGCGGGAGATCACAGTACTTC.

This chain uses TRBV27 with TRBJ1-2; a weak D match, TRBD1 (5 bases). This CDR3 is 14 amino acids long. Trimming cost V 5 bases and J 7 bases, with 17 bases left between them. CDR1 and CDR2 from the germline V gene are MNHEY and SMNVEV (reference sequence). Here the CDR3 reads CASSPQGWSPGYTF. In DNA form, the CDR3 reads TGTGCCAGCAGTCCCCAGGGCTGGTCTCCTGGCTACACCTTC.

The rearrangement uses TRBV19 and TRBJ2-2; TRBD1 matches 11 bases. In germline, CDR1 is LNHDA, CDR2 SQIVND (reference sequence). The V and J ends lost 5 bases and 0 bases, in that order; junction bases with no gene match: 8. The CDR3 covers 18 residues. The chain's CDR3 is CASSSPGDRGANTGELFF. CDR3 nucleotides: TGTGCCAGTAGTTCCCCCGGGGACAGGGGGGCGAACACCGGGGAGCTGTTTTTT. The full variable domain, in which reference TRBV19 and TRBJ2-2 provide the parts outside the CDR3, is DGGITQSPKYLFRKEGQNVTLSCEQNLNHDAMYWYRQDPGQGLRLIYYSQIVNDFQKGDIAEGYSVSREKKESFPLTVTSAQKNPTAFYLCASSSPGDRGANTGELFFGEGSRLTVL.